Listed below are T cell receptor beta chains from one sample, sequenced in a study of CD8 T cells in ankylosing spondylitis. TCRdb itself ran the 5' RACE reads through MiXCR, one entry per CDR3 protein. The sample contains more than 600,000 distinct CDR3 sequences, about 20% of which appear only once. The sequenced sample was blood, either unsorted or a sorted T cell fraction (not recorded which). All receptors come from a male donor with ankylosing spondylitis. The CDR3 runs from the conserved cysteine through the conserved F or W. A D gene is named only where the DNA matches it firmly. Part of the rows lack a size; the others show once, few, many or a class for expanded clones.

abundance: .
v_gene: TRBV7-2
d_gene: TRBD1
j_gene: TRBJ1-1
CDR3aa: CASSLMGTGEAFF
CDR3nt: TGTGCCAGCAGCTTAATGGGGACAGGGGAAGCTTTCTTT

abundance: many
v_gene: TRBV20-1
d_gene: .
j_gene: TRBJ2-1
CDR3aa: CSAKDEEEQFF
CDR3nt: TGCAGTGCTAAGGACGAAGAGGAGCAGTTCTTC

abundance: .
v_gene: TRBV5-1
d_gene: .
j_gene: TRBJ2-7
CDR3aa: CASSLEPRAAAHEQYF
CDR3nt: TGCGCCAGCAGCTTGGAGCCCCGGGCAGCTGCCCACGAGCAGTACTTC

abundance: few
v_gene: TRBV3-1
d_gene: .
j_gene: TRBJ1-2
CDR3aa: CASSPLNWANYGYTF
CDR3nt: TGTGCCAGCAGCCCCCTCAACTGGGCTAACTATGGCTACACCTTC

abundance: many
v_gene: TRBV5-1
d_gene: .
j_gene: TRBJ2-2
CDR3aa: CASSQRASTGELFF
CDR3nt: TGCGCCAGCAGTCAACGGGCGTCGACCGGGGAGCTGTTTTTT

abundance: few
v_gene: TRBV9
d_gene: TRBD1
j_gene: TRBJ1-4
CDR3aa: CASSATGTSAEKLFF
CDR3nt: TGTGCCAGCAGCGCGACAGGGACCTCGGCGGAAAAACTGTTTTTT

abundance: few
v_gene: TRBV21-1
d_gene: .
j_gene: TRBJ1-1
CDR3aa: CASSKAVGTEAFF
CDR3nt: TGTGCCAGCAGCAAAGCCGTCGGCACGGAAGCTTTCTTT

abundance: few
v_gene: TRBV7-2
d_gene: .
j_gene: TRBJ2-1
CDR3aa: CASSFIYPYNEQFF
CDR3nt: TGTGCCAGCAGCTTTATATACCCGTACAATGAGCAGTTCTTC

abundance: few
v_gene: TRBV6-2/TRBV6-3
d_gene: .
j_gene: TRBJ2-3
CDR3aa: CASSPRGGGTDTQYF
CDR3nt: TGTGCCAGCAGCCCGAGGGGCGGGGGCACAGATACGCAGTATTTT

abundance: .
v_gene: TRBV4-1
d_gene: TRBD1
j_gene: TRBJ2-7
CDR3aa: CASSQIPTGGAGQYF
CDR3nt: TGCGCCAGCAGCCAAATCCCGACAGGGGGCGCAGGGCAGTACTTC

abundance: .
v_gene: TRBV24-1
d_gene: .
j_gene: TRBJ1-1
CDR3aa: CATTLILANTEAFF
CDR3nt: TGTGCCACCACCCTGATTTTAGCGAACACTGAAGCTTTCTTT

abundance: .
v_gene: TRBV5-1
d_gene: TRBD2
j_gene: TRBJ2-1
CDR3aa: CASSINSGRVNEQFF
CDR3nt: TGCGCCAGCAGCATAAATAGCGGGAGAGTTAATGAGCAGTTCTTC

abundance: .
v_gene: TRBV15
d_gene: .
j_gene: TRBJ1-1
CDR3aa: CATSRDRVSVEAFF
CDR3nt: TGTGCCACCAGCAGAGATAGGGTATCCGTTGAAGCTTTCTTT

abundance: .
v_gene: TRBV5-1
d_gene: TRBD1
j_gene: TRBJ2-7
CDR3aa: CASSSPRGQGSSYEQYF
CDR3nt: TGCGCCAGCAGCTCCCCCAGGGGACAGGGGTCCTCCTACGAGCAGTACTTC